The sequence of this T cell receptor beta chain was determined in a study of blood T cell repertoires in COVID-19. In the study overall: Researchers got acute and convalescent COVID-19 samples from the United States, Italy and Spain. From T cells, B-cell-depleted T cells, or PBMCs came the material, which was cDNA or gDNA.

Germline CDR1 LGHNT, CDR2 FRNRAP. This CDR3 has 14 residues. Unmatched junction bases numbered 3, after V lost 7 bases and J lost 2 bases. Methods used by the authors: From reference gene primer amplification, estimates of nucleated cell counts were derived. Profiled with immunoSEQ multiplex PCR; TCRdb holds only in-frame clones, not every one. D and trimming come from the DNA, and the V and J calls and clone size come from that table. The profile shows 60,000 to 85,000 clones, roughly 80% of them singletons. Sequencing used peripheral blood. The chain joins TRBV12-5 to TRBJ2-7, with TRBD2 matching 12 bases. The source is a man in his sixties or seventies who had recovered from COVID-19. The CDR3 loop is CASAGLAGTYEQYF. The CDR3 DNA reads as TGTGCTAGTGCCGGACTAGCGGGGACCTACGAGCAGTACTTC.